The present entry profiles one T cell receptor beta chain with its context. Its antigen is unidentified. TCRdb's copy holds only in-frame clones and misses some; the assay was immunoSEQ multiplex PCR. This table holds about 140,000 clones, more than 85% found once. This sample was included in a study of T cell responses to AZD1222 COVID-19 vaccine. Germline V gene sequence: CDR1 MNHEY, CDR2 SVGEGT. CDR3 length: 13 amino acids. V lost 5 bases and J 4 bases, leaving 8 bases between the germline ends. Study results and limitations: Donors in the cohort were predominantly white British and more often female, and clonal diversity was possibly underestimated.

The sample was peripheral blood, taken on day 0 of AZD1222 vaccination. The genes are TRBV6-2 or TRBV6-3 and TRBJ2-2; D call uncertain. This TCR was sampled from an adult in good health. For the CDR3, the DNA is TGTGCCAGCAGTCAAAAGTTCACCGGGGAGCTGTTTTTT. Its translation is CASSQKFTGELFF.